This T cell receptor (beta chain) was profiled in a study of beta chain features in type 1 diabetes. Expressed TCRB transcripts were sequenced because the entire RNA isolate underwent reverse transcription. Sequencing was performed with immunoSEQ multiplex PCR; in TCRdb, only in-frame clones are kept and a portion is missing. The sample holds about 200,000 clones, 11% seen once. This clonotype was obtained from a man between 18 and 35 years old in good health. Sequenced input: central memory CD4+ T cells from blood.

The CDR3 sequence is CSVEGRHSTDTQYF. The CDR3 region has the DNA TGCAGCGTTGAAGGTAGACATAGCACAGATACGCAGTATTTT. The V gene is TRBV29-1, the J gene TRBJ2-3, with D uncertain. The germline V gene encodes CDR1 SQVTM and CDR2 ANQGSEA. Deletions cut 1 base from V and 0 bases from J, with 8 bases between. The CDR3 has 14 residues.